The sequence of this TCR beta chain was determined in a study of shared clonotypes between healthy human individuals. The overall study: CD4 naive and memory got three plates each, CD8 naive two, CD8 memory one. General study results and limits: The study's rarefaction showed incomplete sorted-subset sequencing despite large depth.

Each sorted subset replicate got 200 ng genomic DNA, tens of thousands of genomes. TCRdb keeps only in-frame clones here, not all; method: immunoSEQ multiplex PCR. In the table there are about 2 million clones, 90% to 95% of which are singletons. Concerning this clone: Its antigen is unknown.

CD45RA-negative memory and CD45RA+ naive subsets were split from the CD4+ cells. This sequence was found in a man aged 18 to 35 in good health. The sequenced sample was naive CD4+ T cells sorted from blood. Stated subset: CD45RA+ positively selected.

The CDR3 nucleotides are TGTGCCAGCAGCGTAGACGGGGGAGTCACCGGGGAGCTGTTTTTT. It specifies CASSVDGGVTGELFF. The rearrangement joins TRBV9 to TRBJ2-2; perhaps TRBD2 as D (6 bases). CDR1 is SGDLS and CDR2 is YYNGEE in the germline V gene. The CDR3 spans 15 residues. Trimming shortened V by 0 bases and J by 4 bases, and 10 bases separated the two germline ends.